This T cell receptor (beta chain) was sequenced for a study of technical replicates of blood from several donors. Only in-frame clones appear in the TCRdb table, and some are missing; sequencing was by immunoSEQ multiplex PCR. The sample records tens of thousands of clones, approximately 94% being singletons. Germline CDR1 reads MGHRA; CDR2 reads YSYEKL. There are 18 residues in the CDR3. V trimming: 4 bases; J trimming: 3 bases; junction bases outside the gene matches: 14. The specimen sequenced was T cells isolated from PBMCs. V and J are TRBV4-1 and TRBJ1-5; 8 bases line up with TRBD1. The source is a human donor in good health. CDR3 residues: CASSLTSFGTGFNQPQHF. The CDR3 DNA reads TGCGCCAGCAGCCTCACATCTTTTGGGACAGGCTTCAATCAGCCCCAGCATTTT.